Presented here are 26 T cell receptor beta chains from one specimen sequenced in a study of OX40 agonist ivuxolimab in advanced cancers. Assay: immunoSEQ multiplex PCR; the TCRdb copy retains only in-frame clones and omits some. The sample consists of 77,000 or so clones, 85% of them appearing once. Here the sequenced sample was CD4+ or CD8+ T cells sorted from blood, taken in a trial of the OX40 agonist ivuxolimab. The origin of the receptors is an adult with an advanced solid tumor such as melanoma, head and neck, liver or kidney cancer.

V is TRBV6-5 and J is TRBJ1-3; D might be TRBD1 (5 bases). V lost 11 bases and J lost 7, with 15 bases in between. Germline V gives CDR1 MNHEY, CDR2 SVGAGI. The CDR3 has 12 amino acids. The chain's CDR3 is CAVYGEGNTIYF. The CDR3 DNA sequence: TGTGCCGTATACGGAGAGGGGAACACCATATATTTT.

In this sample, this clone turned up a few times. The V call is TRBV25-1, the J call TRBJ1-1; 8 positions match TRBD1. The V gene's germline CDR1 is MGHDK and CDR2 SYGVNS. J lost 9 bases, V lost 3 bases, and 3 bases had no gene match. The CDR3 consists of 12 residues. CDR3 residues: CASSDRGHQAFF. The CDR3, as DNA: TGTGCCAGCAGTGACAGGGGGCATCAAGCTTTCTTT.

The rearrangement joins TRBV29-1 to TRBJ2-7; D possibly corresponds to TRBD2 (6 bases). The V end was cut by 7 bases, the J end by 3 bases, with 19 bases between. The CDR3 consists of 14 residues. Germline CDR1 reads SQVTM; CDR2 reads ANQGSEA. CDR3 loop: CSARTWGGVYEQYF. In DNA form, the CDR3 reads TGCAGCGCCCGCACCTGGGGCGGGGTCTACGAGCAGTACTTC.

This chain connects TRBV7-3 to TRBJ2-2, with a tentative D call TRBD1 (6 bases). The CDR3 runs 16 residues. Germline CDR1 is SGHTA and CDR2 is FQGTGA. V lost 1 base, J lost 3 bases, and 12 bases lay in between. DNA of the CDR3: TGTGCCAGCAGCTTAAACCCAGGGGTTGACACCGGGGAGCTGTTTTTT. Protein product: CASSLNPGVDTGELFF.

About this clone: The same CDR3 also results from other DNA sequences found in this sample. The chain joins TRBV5-4 to TRBJ2-3; unclear D gene. This CDR3 has 12 residues. V dropped 4 bases and J dropped 4 bases, with 7 bases sitting between them. Germline lookup yields CDR1 SGHNT and CDR2 YYREEE (reference sequence). CDR3 DNA sequence: TGTGCCAGCAGCCGAGGAGCAGATACGCAGTATTTT. It is translated as CASSRGADTQYF.

The chain uses TRBV6-6 and TRBJ1-5; 7 bases fit TRBD1. The germline CDR1 and CDR2 sequences are MNHNY and SVGAGI (reference sequence). The CDR3 totals 15 residues. Trimming cost V 7 bases and J 3 bases; bases outside gene matches: 9. CDR3 bases: TGTGCCAGCACCCACAGGGGAGTTGACAATCAGCCCCAGCATTTT. Translating gives CASTHRGVDNQPQHF.

The chain carries TRBV7-2 and TRBJ1-5; D may be TRBD1 (5 bases). The CDR3 totals 15 residues. Trimming shortened V by 3 bases and J by 7 bases, and 16 bases separated the two germline ends. Germline CDR1 reads SGHTA; CDR2 reads FQGNSA. The CDR3 loop reads CASSLAGPRKQPQHF. The CDR3 DNA sequence: TGTGCCAGCAGCTTGGCGGGACCGCGTAAACAGCCCCAGCATTTT. The full variable domain, its missing parts supplied by reference TRBV7-2 and TRBJ1-5, is GAGVSQSPSNKVTEKGKDVELRCDPISGHTALYWYRQSLGQGLEFLIYFQGNSAPDKSGLPSDRFSAERTGGSVSTLTIQRTQQEDSAVYLCASSLAGPRKQPQHFGDGTRLSIL.

V and J are TRBV6-5 and TRBJ2-3; D is ambiguous. V lost 6 bases, J lost 2 bases, and 6 bases lay in between. Germline V gene lookup returns CDR1 MNHEY and CDR2 SVGAGI. CDR3 size: 12 residues. CDR3 amino acids: CASRGLTDTQYF. Here the CDR3 DNA reads TGTGCCAGCAGAGGCCTCACAGATACGCAGTATTTT.

Comments on this clone: The junction departs from the called germline gene at one end, perhaps through a read error. The V gene is TRBV5-1, the J gene TRBJ1-5; 8 bases agree with TRBD1. CDR1 is SGHRS and CDR2 is YFSETQ in the germline V gene. CDR3 length: 14 residues. CDR3 nucleotide sequence: TGTGCCAGCAGCATAAGACAGGGGAATCAGCCCCAGCATTTT. This sequence encodes CASSIRQGNQPQHF.

The chain employs TRBV4-1 and TRBJ2-5, with no clear D. V was cut by 2 bases and J by 2 bases, with 9 bases left in between. CDR1 and CDR2 (germline): MGHRA, YSYEKL. The CDR3 runs 14 residues. The DNA of the CDR3 is TGCGCCAGCAGCCAAATCACAATACAAGAGACCCAGTACTTC. It is translated as CASSQITIQETQYF.

V gene TRBV6-1 combines with J gene TRBJ1-1, with D possibly TRBD1 on 5 matching bases. Germline V gene lookup returns CDR1 MNHNS and CDR2 SASEGT. V was clipped by 4 bases and J by 4 bases, with 16 bases between them. This CDR3 is 15 amino acids long. CDR3 protein: CASSASTWGGTEAFF. In nucleotides, the CDR3 is TGTGCCAGCAGTGCCTCGACTTGGGGCGGCACTGAAGCTTTCTTT.

The V and J genes are TRBV6-5 and TRBJ2-3; no firm D call. Germline V lookup: CDR1 MNHEY, CDR2 SVGAGI. The V end lost 5 bases, the J end lost 6 bases, and 9 bases lay between the germline ends. The CDR3 is 12 residues long. The CDR3 region has the DNA TGTGCCAGCAGTGTATTAAGTGATACGCAGTATTTT. Translating gives CASSVLSDTQYF.

J is TRBJ1-1 and V is TRBV7-9; 8 nucleotides line up with TRBD1. The germline gives CDR1 SEHNR, CDR2 FQNEAQ (reference sequence). The CDR3 contains 15 residues. V shed 5 bases and J 2 bases; nucleotides not matched to a gene: 7. The CDR3 sequence is CASSPNRGENTEAFF. DNA of the CDR3: TGTGCCAGCAGCCCAAACAGGGGGGAAAACACTGAAGCTTTCTTT.

This chain connects TRBV4-2 to TRBJ1-2, with D maybe TRBD1 (5 bases). Germline V gene data show CDR1 as LGHNA and CDR2 as YNFKEQ. CDR3 length: 14 amino acids. With 1 base removed from V and 3 bases from J, the gap between germline ends came to 9 bases. Written as DNA, the CDR3 is TGTGCCAGCAGCCAAGGGGACGGCTACTATGGCTACACCTTC. Protein: CASSQGDGYYGYTF.

The chain combines TRBV11-2 with TRBJ1-5; D remains ambiguous. V was cut by 1 base and J by 2 bases, with 12 bases left in between. The CDR3 has 16 residues. In germline, CDR1 is SGHAT, CDR2 FQNNGV. CDR3 sequence reads: CASSLAPGSGNQPQHF. CDR3 DNA sequence: TGTGCCAGCAGCTTAGCGCCAGGCTCTGGCAATCAGCCCCAGCATTTT. The complete variable domain, with remaining parts taken from reference TRBV11-2 and TRBJ1-5, reads EAGVAQSPRYKIIEKRQSVAFWCNPISGHATLYWYQQILGQGPKLLIQFQNNGVVDDSQLPKDRFSAERLKGVDSTLKIQPAKLEDSAVYLCASSLAPGSGNQPQHFGDGTRLSIL.

The count of this clone is one. The rearrangement joins TRBV5-1 to TRBJ2-5; 10 nucleotides align to TRBD2. Germline V CDR1 and CDR2: SGHRS, YFSETQ. Germline trimming cut 0 bases from V and 2 bases from J; bases unmatched to any gene: 1. CDR3 length: 15 residues. The CDR3 DNA reads as TGCGCCAGCAGCTTGGAGGGACTAGCGCAAGAGACCCAGTACTTC. This codes for CASSLEGLAQETQYF.

V and J are TRBV7-2 and TRBJ1-5; D possibly corresponds to TRBD1 (5 bases). Trimming took 5 bases from V and 1 from J, leaving 9 bases between them. This CDR3 spans 14 amino acids. Germline values: CDR1 SGHTA, CDR2 FQGNSA. This CDR3 is CASSADRSNQPQHF. The CDR3 bases are TGTGCCAGCAGCGCTGACAGAAGCAATCAGCCCCAGCATTTT.

This rearrangement joins TRBV6-5 to TRBJ2-3; TRBD2 is a possible D gene (6 bases). The germline V gene encodes CDR1 MNHEY and CDR2 SVGAGI. CDR3 length: 15 residues. Deletions cut 0 bases from V and 3 bases from J, with 10 bases between. CDR3 in amino acids: CASSYSWGVTDTQYF. The CDR3 nucleotides are TGTGCCAGCAGTTACTCGTGGGGGGTTACAGATACGCAGTATTTT.

The chain combines TRBV5-1 with TRBJ1-1; no clear D gene. The CDR3 covers 13 residues. Germline assignment: CDR1 SGHRS and CDR2 YFSETQ. The V end lost 5 bases, the J end lost 1 base, and 9 bases lay between the germline ends. The CDR3 DNA sequence: TGCGCCAGCAGGACCCAGGAGAACACTGAAGCTTTCTTT. Translating it yields CASRTQENTEAFF.

This rearrangement joins TRBV30 to TRBJ1-1; D is possibly TRBD1 (5 bases). The CDR3 is 13 amino acids. The germline V and J ends were trimmed by 5 bases and 4 bases, with 14 bases remaining between them. The germline CDR1 and CDR2 sequences are GTSNPN and SVGIG (reference sequence). CDR3 coding DNA: TGTGCCTGGGACCGGCAGGGATCCACTGAAGCTTTCTTT. This sequence encodes CAWDRQGSTEAFF. Based on the CDR3 plus reference TRBV30 and TRBJ1-1, the full variable domain is SQTIHQWPATLVQPVGSPLSLECTVEGTSNPNLYWYRQAAGRGLQLLFYSVGIGQISSEVPQNLSASRPQDRQFILSSKKLLLSDSGFYLCAWDRQGSTEAFFGQGTRLTVV.

This chain joins TRBV7-3 and TRBJ2-1; the match to TRBD1 covers 9 bases. V was pared by 5 bases and J by 6 bases, with 2 bases of the junction left unmatched. The germline V gene encodes CDR1 SGHTA and CDR2 FQGTGA. The CDR3 spans 13 residues. The CDR3 coding sequence is TGTGCCAGCAGCCCGGACAGGGGCAATGAGCAGTTCTTC. Translating gives CASSPDRGNEQFF.

The chain carries TRBV7-3 and TRBJ2-5; D is uncertain. This CDR3 is built from 15 residues. The ends were cut back, 3 bases at V and 5 bases at J, with 16 bases in the middle. CDR1 is SGHTA, CDR2 FQGTGA, per germline. For the CDR3, the DNA is TGTGCCAGCAGCTTTACCTCGGGCATCCGGGAGACCCAGTACTTC. Residues: CASSFTSGIRETQYF.

The sample holds one count of this clone. The chain combines TRBV2 with TRBJ2-2, with D unresolved. The V and J ends lost 4 bases and 5 bases respectively, with 8 bases between them. This CDR3 has 13 amino acids. CDR1 and CDR2 from the germline V gene are SNHLY and FYNNEI. For the CDR3, the DNA is TGTGCCAGCAGTGTCATAAAAACCGGGGAGCTGTTTTTT. It is translated as CASSVIKTGELFF.

J is TRBJ1-4 and V is TRBV19; 7 bases align to TRBD1. Germline V lookup: CDR1 LNHDA, CDR2 SQIVND (reference sequence). The CDR3 loop spans 15 amino acids. With 5 bases clipped from V and 7 bases from J, the junction kept 10 bases outside the gene matches. Written as DNA, the CDR3 is TGTGCCAGTAGTTCAAAGACAGGGTCCTTTGAAAAACTGTTTTTT. Its translation: CASSSKTGSFEKLFF.

The chain couples TRBV29-1 to TRBJ1-2; a weak D match, TRBD1 (5 bases). The germline V and J ends were trimmed by 5 bases and 5 bases, with 21 bases remaining between them. The germline V gene encodes CDR1 SQVTM and CDR2 ANQGSEA. This CDR3 comprises 15 residues. CDR3 protein: CSVTVGQGGGYGYTF. The CDR3 DNA is TGCAGCGTTACGGTGGGGCAGGGAGGAGGTTATGGCTACACCTTC.

V usage is TRBV7-9 and J usage is TRBJ2-5; 7 bases are a match to TRBD2. The CDR3 spans 13 residues. CDR1 is SEHNR, CDR2 FQNEAQ, per germline (reference sequence). Trimming at V came to 3 bases and at J to 3 bases, leaving 1 base not matched to a gene. CDR3 in DNA: TGTGCCAGCAGCTTCGCGGGGGAAGAGACCCAGTACTTC. Translated: CASSFAGEETQYF. The full variable domain, with the rest looked up from reference TRBV7-9 and TRBJ2-5, is DTGVSQNPRHKITKRGQNVTFRCDPISEHNRLYWYRQTLGQGPEFLTYFQNEAQLEKSRLLSDRFSAERPKGSFSTLEIQRTEQGDSAMYLCASSFAGEETQYFGPGTRLLVL.